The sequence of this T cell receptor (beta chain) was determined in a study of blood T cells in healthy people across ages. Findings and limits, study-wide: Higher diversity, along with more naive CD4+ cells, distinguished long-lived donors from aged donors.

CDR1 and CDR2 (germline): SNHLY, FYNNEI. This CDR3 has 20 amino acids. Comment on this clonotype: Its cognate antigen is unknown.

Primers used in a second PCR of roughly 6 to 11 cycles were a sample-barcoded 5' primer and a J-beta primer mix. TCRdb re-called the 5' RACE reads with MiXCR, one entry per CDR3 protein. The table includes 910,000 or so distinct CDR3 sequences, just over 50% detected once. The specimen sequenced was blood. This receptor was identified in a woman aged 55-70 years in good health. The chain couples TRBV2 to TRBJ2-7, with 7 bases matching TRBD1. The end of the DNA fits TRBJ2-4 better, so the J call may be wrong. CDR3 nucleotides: TGTGCCACCATGAAGGTGTCGGGACAGAAGACCGCTCTAGCCAAAAACATTCAGTACTTC. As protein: CATMKVSGQKTALAKNIQYF.